What follows describes a single T cell receptor (beta chain). The data stem from a study of somatic mutations in cytotoxic T cells in rheumatoid arthritis. Some clones are missing from TCRdb's copy, which holds only in-frame ones; the method was immunoSEQ multiplex PCR. This table has about 30,000 clones, 82% appearing once. The length of the CDR3 is 15 residues. V lost 5 bases to trimming and J lost 3 bases; unmatched junction nucleotides: 1. The germline V gene encodes CDR1 MNHEY and CDR2 SVGAGI. Sequencing used CD8+ T cells sorted from blood. This TCR was sampled from an adult with rheumatoid arthritis. The rearrangement joins TRBV6-5 to TRBJ2-1; 13 positions match TRBD2. The DNA for the CDR3 is TGTGCCAGCAGTGGACTAGCGGGAGACTACAATGAGCAGTTCTTC. Translation gives CASSGLAGDYNEQFF.